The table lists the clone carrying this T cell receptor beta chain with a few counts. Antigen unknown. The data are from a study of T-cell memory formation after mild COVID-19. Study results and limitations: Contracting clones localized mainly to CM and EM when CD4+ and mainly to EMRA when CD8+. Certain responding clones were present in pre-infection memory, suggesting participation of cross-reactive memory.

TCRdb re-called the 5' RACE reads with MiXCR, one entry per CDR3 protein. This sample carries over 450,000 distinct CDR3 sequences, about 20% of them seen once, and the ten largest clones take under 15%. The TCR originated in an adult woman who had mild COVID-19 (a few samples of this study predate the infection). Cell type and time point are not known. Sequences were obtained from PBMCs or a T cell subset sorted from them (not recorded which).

CDR3 in amino acids: CASSLATGGNYEQYF. The CDR3 nucleotides are TGTGCCAGCAGCTTAGCGACCGGGGGGAATTACGAGCAGTACTTC. The chain couples TRBV7-6 to TRBJ2-7, with 7 nucleotides matching TRBD2. This CDR3 has 15 amino acids. The V gene end was trimmed by 0 bases and the J gene end by 4 bases; junction bases not matched to a gene: 6. Germline V gives CDR1 SGHVS, CDR2 FNYEAQ.